This T cell receptor beta chain stems from a study of blood T cell repertoires in COVID-19. At the level of the study: The United States, Italy and Spain provided the acute and convalescent COVID-19 samples. The cDNA or gDNA used as material had been derived from T cells, B-cell-depleted T cells, or PBMCs.

Original processing notes: The authors estimated nucleated cell counts from reference gene primer amplification. Libraries were prepared by immunoSEQ multiplex PCR; TCRdb keeps only in-frame clonotypes and omits some of them. For V, J and clone size, that table is used; D and trimming come from the DNA. The sample contains some 40,000 clones, about four fifths of which appear only once. CDR1 is SGHTA and CDR2 is FQGNSA in the germline V gene. Losses at the gene ends were 2 bases for V and 0 bases for J; bases not matched to a gene: 10. CDR3 length: 18 amino acids. The receptor was derived from a man older than 75 with active or convalescent COVID-19. The J gene is TRBJ2-3, the V gene TRBV7-2; 8 bases align to TRBD2. The sample consisted of peripheral blood. The CDR3 sequence is CASSLLLAGGSSTDTQYF. The CDR3 region has the DNA TGTGCCAGCAGCTTACTCTTGGCGGGGGGTAGTAGCACAGATACGCAGTATTTT.